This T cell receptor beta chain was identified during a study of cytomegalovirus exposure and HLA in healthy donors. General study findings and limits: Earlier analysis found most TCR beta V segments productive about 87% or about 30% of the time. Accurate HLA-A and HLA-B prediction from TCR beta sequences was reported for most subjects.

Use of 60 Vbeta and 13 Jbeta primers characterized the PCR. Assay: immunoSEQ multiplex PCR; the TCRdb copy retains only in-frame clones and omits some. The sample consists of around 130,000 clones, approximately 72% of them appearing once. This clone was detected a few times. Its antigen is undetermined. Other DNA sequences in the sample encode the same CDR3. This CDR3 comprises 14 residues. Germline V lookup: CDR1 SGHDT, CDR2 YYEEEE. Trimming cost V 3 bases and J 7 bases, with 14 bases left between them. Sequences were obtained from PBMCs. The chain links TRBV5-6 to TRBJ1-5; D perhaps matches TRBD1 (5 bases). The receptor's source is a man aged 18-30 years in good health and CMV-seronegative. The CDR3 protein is CASSSRTNRQPQHF. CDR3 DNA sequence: TGTGCCAGCAGCTCCCGAACTAACAGGCAGCCCCAGCATTTT.